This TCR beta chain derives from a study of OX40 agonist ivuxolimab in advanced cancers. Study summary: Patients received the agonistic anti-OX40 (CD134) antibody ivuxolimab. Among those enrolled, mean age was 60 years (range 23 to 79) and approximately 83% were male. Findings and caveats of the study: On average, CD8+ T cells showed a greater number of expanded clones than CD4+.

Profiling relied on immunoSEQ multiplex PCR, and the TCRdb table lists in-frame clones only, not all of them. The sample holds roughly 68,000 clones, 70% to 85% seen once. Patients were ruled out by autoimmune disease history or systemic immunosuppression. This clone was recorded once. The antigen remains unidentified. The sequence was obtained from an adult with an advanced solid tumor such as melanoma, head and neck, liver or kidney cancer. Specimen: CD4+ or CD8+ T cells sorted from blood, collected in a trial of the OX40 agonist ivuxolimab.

CDR3 nucleotide sequence: TGTGCCAGCAGCTTGGGGGACAGGGTAATCGAAGGCTACACCTTC. It is translated as CASSLGDRVIEGYTF. V is TRBV7-9 and J is TRBJ1-2; TRBD1 matches at 9 bases. Germline V lookup: CDR1 SEHNR, CDR2 FQNEAQ (reference sequence). With 3 bases clipped from V and 8 bases from J, the junction kept 10 bases outside the gene matches. The CDR3 runs 15 residues.